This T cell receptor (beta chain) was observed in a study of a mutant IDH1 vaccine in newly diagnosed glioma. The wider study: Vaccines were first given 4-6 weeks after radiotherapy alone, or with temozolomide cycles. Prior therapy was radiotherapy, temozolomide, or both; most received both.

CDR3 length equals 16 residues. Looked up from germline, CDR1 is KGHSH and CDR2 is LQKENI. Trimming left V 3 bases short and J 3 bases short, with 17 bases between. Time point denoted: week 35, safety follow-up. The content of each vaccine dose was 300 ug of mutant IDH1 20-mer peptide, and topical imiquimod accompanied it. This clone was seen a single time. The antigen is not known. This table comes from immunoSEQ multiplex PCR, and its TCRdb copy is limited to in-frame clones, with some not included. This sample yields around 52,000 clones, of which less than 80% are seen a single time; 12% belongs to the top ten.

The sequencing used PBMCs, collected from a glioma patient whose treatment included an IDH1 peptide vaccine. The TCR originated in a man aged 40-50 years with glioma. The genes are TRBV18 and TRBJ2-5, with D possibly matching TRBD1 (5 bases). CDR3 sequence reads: CASSPALDPTEETQYF. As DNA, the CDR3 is TGTGCCAGCTCACCTGCACTTGACCCGACAGAAGAGACCCAGTACTTC.